This is a list of T cell receptor beta chains from one sample in a study of metastatic and nonmetastatic thyroid tumors. MiXCR was used by TCRdb to re-call the PCR reads. The sample has approximately 32,000 clones; 15% to 20% are singletons. The sample consisted of blood. Every receptor here comes from a female donor with papillary thyroid cancer or a benign thyroid nodule (not recorded which). Some clones in this sample may be carry-over from other donors' samples. CDR3s include the opening cysteine and the closing phenylalanine or tryptophan. Fields, in order: clone size, D gene, V gene, J gene, CDR3 protein, CDR3 DNA. A D gene is named only where the DNA matches it firmly. Some rows have no size entry. The others give once, few or many, or a class for an expanded clone.

clone size: -
D gene: TRBD1
V gene: TRBV12-3/TRBV12-4
J gene: TRBJ2-1
CDR3 protein: CASSFTGGSRNEQFF
CDR3 DNA: TGTGCCAGCAGTTTTACAGGGGGCTCGCGTAATGAGCAGTTCTTC

clone size: many
D gene: -
V gene: TRBV29-1
J gene: TRBJ1-2
CDR3 protein: CSVRGREGYGYTF
CDR3 DNA: TGCAGCGTTCGGGGTAGGGAAGGCTATGGCTACACCTTC

clone size: many
D gene: -
V gene: TRBV12-3/TRBV12-4
J gene: TRBJ2-2
CDR3 protein: CASSFRRLGNTGELFF
CDR3 DNA: TGTGCCAGCAGTTTTAGGCGACTAGGTAACACCGGGGAGCTGTTTTTT

clone size: many
D gene: TRBD1
V gene: TRBV19
J gene: TRBJ1-1
CDR3 protein: CASSHNRGAEAFF
CDR3 DNA: TGTGCCAGTAGCCACAACAGGGGCGCTGAAGCTTTCTTT

clone size: many
D gene: -
V gene: TRBV10-2
J gene: TRBJ1-1
CDR3 protein: CASSESQGNTEAFF
CDR3 DNA: TGCGCCAGCAGTGAGTCGCAGGGGAACACTGAAGCTTTCTTT

clone size: many
D gene: -
V gene: TRBV7-8
J gene: TRBJ2-7
CDR3 protein: CASSPSDGTYEQYF
CDR3 DNA: TGTGCCAGCAGCCCTTCGGACGGAACCTACGAGCAGTACTTC

clone size: many
D gene: -
V gene: TRBV12-3/TRBV12-4
J gene: TRBJ2-7
CDR3 protein: CASSLMADRYPYEQYF
CDR3 DNA: TGTGCCAGCAGTTTAATGGCAGACCGTTATCCCTACGAGCAGTACTTC

clone size: -
D gene: -
V gene: TRBV20-1
J gene: TRBJ1-1
CDR3 protein: CSAPRAEAFF
CDR3 DNA: TGCAGTGCGCCCAGAGCTGAAGCTTTCTTT

clone size: few
D gene: TRBD2
V gene: TRBV11-2
J gene: TRBJ2-1
CDR3 protein: CASSPGGSGGANEQFF
CDR3 DNA: TGTGCCAGCAGTCCAGGTGGTAGCGGGGGGGCCAATGAGCAGTTCTTC

clone size: many
D gene: -
V gene: TRBV4-1
J gene: TRBJ2-7
CDR3 protein: CASSQSGQAEQYF
CDR3 DNA: TGCGCCAGCAGCCAATCCGGCCAAGCAGAGCAGTACTTC

clone size: few
D gene: TRBD1
V gene: TRBV2
J gene: TRBJ1-1
CDR3 protein: CARARTGDSGDFF
CDR3 DNA: TGTGCCAGAGCCAGGACAGGGGATTCGGGAGATTTCTTT

clone size: few
D gene: TRBD2
V gene: TRBV28
J gene: TRBJ2-2
CDR3 protein: CASSMSGGTGELFF
CDR3 DNA: TGTGCCAGCAGTATGTCGGGGGGGACCGGGGAGCTGTTTTTT

clone size: many
D gene: -
V gene: TRBV6-1
J gene: TRBJ1-1
CDR3 protein: CASSQDGRATEAFF
CDR3 DNA: TGTGCCAGCTCCCAAGACGGGAGGGCCACTGAAGCTTTCTTT

clone size: many
D gene: -
V gene: TRBV5-6
J gene: TRBJ2-7
CDR3 protein: CASSRKLYEQYF
CDR3 DNA: TGTGCCAGCAGCAGAAAGCTTTACGAGCAGTACTTC